This T cell receptor beta chain was documented in a study of regulatory T cells in long-lasting Graves disease. As to time point: newly diagnosed GD, antithyroid drugs for less than 3 months. From RNA extracted from PBMCs, the TCR library was made. Both iRepertoire HTBI primers and Arm-PCR of CDR3 regions were used to build the TCR beta libraries. TCRdb re-analysed the multiplex PCR reads in MiXCR, keeping a single row per CDR3 protein. The sample yields more than 400,000 distinct CDR3 sequences, around 15% seen once. V was pared by 6 bases and J by 1 base, with 12 bases between. There are 14 residues in the CDR3. From germline, CDR1 is MDHEN and CDR2 SYDVKM. This clonotype was counted at least ten times. These same data were also listed under a study on T cells in Graves' hyperthyroidism and ophthalmopathy.

The rearrangement links TRBV28 to TRBJ1-1; D is ambiguous. Material: peripheral blood mononuclear cells (PBMCs), obtained at new diagnosis, from a patient treated with antithyroid drugs. This TCR was recovered from a man aged 35 to 55 with Graves disease. The CDR3 protein is CASRFGRWNTEAFF. The CDR3 DNA reads TGTGCCAGCAGGTTTGGACGGTGGAACACTGAAGCTTTCTTT.